This record concerns one T cell receptor beta chain sequence. What this receptor recognizes is not known. No quality values exist for individual bases; no much larger clone is one base distant. The data originate from a study of blood T cells in healthy people across ages (dated by TCRdb to the mid-2010s). Background on the whole study: Template switching captured roughly one uniquely barcoded TCR beta cDNA molecule per two T cells in model experiments. To track age-related changes in TCR beta repertoire diversity, the study relied on deep sequencing normalized with unique cDNA molecular identifiers. Donors were grouped into four age groups: young (average approximately 15 years), middle-aged (under 40), aged (roughly 62) and long-lived (around 80). For two donors (one aged 18 to 30 and one aged 80 or older), the study analyzed two additional independent replicas of 1 million unique cDNA reads from the same blood draw.

Based on the germline V gene, the CDR1 and CDR2 sequences are MNHEY and SVGAGI. V and J lose 6 bases and 3 bases, and a span of 15 bases separates them. Measured from the cysteine to the phenylalanine, the CDR3 is 15 residues long. This entry keeps only the CDR3 DNA: 45 bases, framed from base 1. The roughly 39 donors, aged roughly 6 to 90 years, were systemically healthy Caucasian individuals from Russia. Each donor gave approximately 9.3 milliliters of peripheral blood, collected into EDTA-treated Vacutainer tubes. Ficoll-Paque density-gradient centrifugation was used to isolate PBMCs, with at least 6.5 million per sample. Trizol reagent was used to extract total RNA from the PBMCs, yielding at least 5.5 micrograms per sample. For every donor, an aliquot of PBMCs went through flow cytometry to measure the percentages of naive CD45RAhigh/CD27high T cells. The paper's findings and limits, for the study overall: Since profiling was done on bulk unsorted PBMCs, naive and antigen-experienced compartments could not be conclusively compared. Compared with the aged group, the long-lived group had more naive CD4+ T cells, fewer expanded clones and increased TCR diversity, suggesting age selection. Observed TCR beta diversity correlated strongly with the percentage of naive T cells measured by flow cytometry. Because the CMV infection status of the donors was unknown, age-related changes in expanded clonotypes may potentially have been confounded. As age increased, observed TCR beta diversity per million T cells dropped in a roughly linear way, and a significant reduction was already evident by age 40. Estimates of total diversity based on one million sequenced T cells were regarded as lower bounds and as underestimates.

Receptor amplification or capture employed 5' RACE. Data came from an Illumina HiSeq 2500. A second PCR of roughly 6 to 11 cycles was run with a J-beta primer mix and a sample-barcoded 5' primer. Each TCR beta cDNA molecule received a unique molecular identifier from a template-switch 5' adaptor carrying 12 random nucleotides. At least 2.5 million CDR3-containing paired-end reads were obtained from each sample. The Mint cDNA synthesis kit, primed by a TRBC-specific oligonucleotide, was used to synthesize first-strand cDNA from all RNA. After uracil-DNA glycosylase treatment, a first 18-cycle PCR used universal primers M1SS and BC2_uni_R on all cDNA. The study's processing was this. For normalization, 1 million high-quality reads were randomly selected from each sample, with every read carrying a distinct molecular identifier. Instead of being binned into consensus sequences, reads that shared molecular identifiers were thrown out. MiTCR, set to a Q25 quality threshold and the strictest error-elimination algorithm, was used for CDR3 identification, clonotype clustering and error correction. A nonparametric unseen species model using Euler transformation provided a lower-bound estimate of total TCR beta diversity. Using fastp trimming at Q25 and MiXCR clonotype assembly, TCRdb reanalyzed the public sequencing data and kept in-frame beta chains. Each CDR3 protein appears once, grouped with its most common genes and DNA. Clone size and V and J calls follow TCRdb, not the original study. The sample table records some 760,000 distinct CDR3 sequences; roughly 25% of these occur just once. Under 9.5% of the sample lies in the top ten.

These data also featured in a second study, about T cells of mothers and their children. Per the second study: Donors were nine systemically healthy Caucasian individuals: three mothers and their six children. cDNA synthesis used all of the extracted RNA, with roughly 1.6 ug of RNA in each 15 ul reaction. Sample barcodes and 2-4 random nucleotides were added via the M1S primer in the second PCR. More than 8.5 million TCR beta CDR3 reads were obtained from each mother, and several million reads were obtained from each child. In both related and unrelated pairs, thymic selection shapes the output of TCR recombination in a similar way, with inherited differences having only a minor effect. Normalized repertoire overlap in related mother-child pairs was always slightly higher than in unrelated mother-child pairs, but the difference was never significant. No persistent microchimeric T cell clones were found, with a detection sensitivity of roughly 92 clones per million clonotypes. In the study, deep NGS was used to compare the TCR beta repertoires of mothers and children, and features distinguishing related mother-child pairs from unrelated individuals were sought. The mean age was around 40 +/- 4 years for the mothers and approximately 11 +/- 4 years for the children. After adapter ligation was performed with NEBNext reagents, the libraries were sequenced on an Illumina HiSeq 2000 with 100+100 nt paired-end reads. To prevent cross-contamination, the mother and child libraries were prepared one month apart and sequenced in separate runs. Between roughly 500,000 and 2,300,000 distinct TCR beta clonotypes were identified per donor. Naive TCR beta clonotypes were estimated from low-frequency clonotypes matched to each donor's FACS-determined naive share, without sorting.

The sequence derives from a boy between 10 and 17 years old in good health. The sequence joins TRBV6-5 to TRBJ2-1; the D gene is possibly TRBD2, with 6 bases matching. The sequencing sample was made of blood. The CDR3 reads as follows: CASSGEREDYNEQFF. The bases are TGTGCCAGCAGCGGGGAGAGGGAGGACTACAATGAGCAGTTCTTC.